This TCR beta chain was recorded in a study of shared clonotypes between healthy human individuals (dated by TCRdb to 2018 to 2020). Turning to the overall study: A few men and two women, aged 18 to 49 years, made up the cohort. To estimate repertoire size and how much clonotypes are shared between individuals, the study performed deep sequencing of blood TCR repertoires from 4 to 6 healthy adults. For each donor, CD4 naive and CD4 memory were each given three plates, CD8 naive was given two plates, and CD8 memory was given one plate. To increase sequencing depth and limit assay-specific biases, TCR repertoire library preparation and sequencing were carried out by different laboratories using diverse techniques. Leukapheresis yielded between about 0.85 and 10 billion PBMCs per donor. The paper's findings and limits, for the study overall: Because the study included a small number of donors, the genetic and exposure-history diversity represented was limited. Based on pairwise subsampling, the degree of clonotype sharing among donors was expected to be affected by sequencing depth. Even with the large sequencing depth, rarefaction of the sorted-subset datasets indicated that sequencing was incomplete. Naive subsets generally had larger estimated clonotype richness than memory subsets did. Approximately 5% of naive CD4, more than 3% of naive CD8, around 2.3% of memory CD4, and approximately 0.4% of memory CD8 clonotypes were shared across several donors. Sampling was limited to blood, and TCR repertoires in tissue likely differ from TCR repertoires in blood. Clonotypes shared by all four sorted-subset donors showed higher generation probabilities than non-shared clonotypes.

Using the deep immunoSEQ assay, multiplex PCR amplified TCR CDR3 regions from genomic DNA. Genomic DNA extracted from each cell subset was distributed evenly over all wells of several immunoSEQ 96-well plates, and each plate served as one replicate. For sorted subsets, each replicate PCR was loaded with approximately 190 ng genomic DNA, equivalent to 30,000 or so T cell genomes. Purified libraries were measured with a Qubit 3.0 fluorometer, size-checked on a Bioanalyzer 2100, and measured again with the KAPA Library Quantification kit. Every immunoSEQ 96-well plate was sequenced on a separate single-read 150-cycle Illumina NextSeq 550 flow cell. Processing in the source paper ran as follows. Because the immunoSEQ output included only junctional sequences and no quality scores, the filtering could not be the same as the filtering used for full-length reads. Sequences were annotated with PyIR, a Python wrapper for IgBLAST v1.9, using IMGT germline references to assign V/J genes and CDR3. Reads with weak V/J assignments (E-value above 1e-6), missing CDR3, stop codons, out-of-frame junctions, or ambiguous translated residues were removed. V3J clonotypes were defined as sequences sharing an identical inferred V gene, J gene, and CDR3 amino acid sequence. To compute the percentage overlap between repertoires, the number of shared unique clonotypes was divided by the size of the smaller repertoire. RTK rarefaction, the Chao1 estimator, and Recon v2.1 estimates of unobserved clonotypes were used to assess repertoire richness. For all TCRbeta clonotypes obtained by the gDNA method from a few donors, generation probabilities were computed with OLGA. The table was pulled from immuneACCESS by TCRdb, which kept in-frame rearrangements only. Such tables lose some clones; where checked, under half of the loss comes from unresolved V genes, and the rest has no known cause. V and J calls and clone size are given by that table; D and trimming were obtained from the DNA. Counted in this sample were around 700,000 clones; approximately 79% of them appeared once. 1.7% of the sample goes to the ten largest clones.

As for this clone: It lacks a known antigen. The sample holds no much larger clone one base away, and base qualities are not on file.

The donors were healthy, HIV-negative adults who had no recently reported acute infections or vaccinations. Every donor was a Caucasian adult living in Nashville, Tennessee, USA. CD4+ T cells were enriched through magnetic negative selection, after which naive cells were positively selected on CD45RA and the remaining negative fraction served as the memory subset. Blood was obtained by leukapheresis, after which PBMCs were separated by Ficoll-Histopaque density gradient centrifugation and cryopreserved in liquid nitrogen vapor phase. Purity and quantity of every magnetically sorted T cell population were checked by analytical flow cytometry. From each sorted fraction, genomic DNA was isolated and quantified by UV absorbance on a Nanodrop 2000c. The CDR3 sequence holds 16 residues, the cysteine and phenylalanine included. Of the read, only the CDR3 DNA is kept; its 48 bases are in frame from base 1. The V and J ends are trimmed by 6 bases and 0 bases, leaving 15 bases between them. CDR1 and CDR2, looked up from the germline V gene, are MDHEN and SYDVKM.

Sequenced material: memory CD4+ T cells sorted from blood. Per the publication, the cell subset or site label means: CD45RA-negative fraction. The rearranged chain carries TRBV28 and TRBJ1-5, with TRBD1 perhaps the D gene, on 6 matching bases. This clonotype was obtained from a woman in her twenties or thirties in good health. The CDR3 here reads CASRPGGSVSNQPQHF. The base sequence is TGTGCCAGCAGACCTGGGGGCAGTGTTAGCAATCAGCCCCAGCATTTT.